The 30 T cell receptor beta chains listed next were all sequenced from one sample in a study of cytomegalovirus exposure and HLA in healthy donors. Researchers ran the PCR with 60 Vbeta and 13 Jbeta primers. Assay: immunoSEQ multiplex PCR; the TCRdb copy retains only in-frame clones and omits some. The sample consists of some 220,000 clones, more than 75% of them appearing once. The specimen was PBMCs. These receptors were collected from a girl aged 2-10 years in good health and CMV-seronegative.

The CDR3 loop is CASSPDRGYEQYF. The CDR3 DNA sequence: TGTGCCAGCAGCCCGGACAGGGGGTACGAGCAGTACTTC. The chain combines TRBV7-7 with TRBJ2-7; TRBD1 matches 10 bases. CDR1 is SSHAT and CDR2 is FNYEAQ in the germline V gene (reference sequence). V gave up 5 bases and J gave up 4 bases; unmatched junction bases: 2. The CDR3 is 13 residues long.

This chain connects TRBV5-1 to TRBJ1-6, with 8 positions matching TRBD1. CDR3 size: 14 residues. From germline, CDR1 is SGHRS and CDR2 YFSETQ. J was trimmed by 5 bases and V by 6 bases; bases with no gene match: 4. The chain's CDR3 is CASTRDRNNSPLHF. DNA of the CDR3: TGCGCCAGCACCCGGGACAGGAATAATTCACCCCTCCACTTT.

The chain combines TRBV6-1 with TRBJ2-7; D possibly corresponds to TRBD1 (5 bases). The germline V gene has CDR1 MNHNS and CDR2 SASEGT. The V end lost 2 bases, the J end lost 2 bases, and 19 bases lay between the germline ends. The CDR3 totals 17 residues. The CDR3: CASSERSGASIPYEQYF. For the CDR3, the DNA is TGTGCCAGCAGTGAACGCTCTGGGGCCTCAATCCCCTACGAGCAGTACTTC.

The table lists this clone with a few counts. V usage is TRBV6-5 and J usage is TRBJ2-1, with 11 positions matching TRBD2. The CDR3 loop spans 16 amino acids. J gave up 5 bases and V 3 bases, and 6 bases lay outside the gene matches. Germline CDR1 reads MNHEY; CDR2 reads SVGAGI. As DNA, the CDR3 is TGTGCCAGCAGTTATTCCGGGACTAGCGGACACAATGAGCAGTTCTTC. Its protein is CASSYSGTSGHNEQFF.

V gene TRBV19 combines with J gene TRBJ2-2, with 10 bases lining up with TRBD2. CDR1 is LNHDA and CDR2 is SQIVND in the germline V gene (reference sequence). The CDR3 covers 13 residues. J lost 5 bases, V lost 6 bases, and 0 bases had no gene match. CDR3: CASRTSGTGELFF. CDR3 DNA sequence: TGTGCCAGTAGGACTAGCGGGACCGGGGAGCTGTTTTTT.

The chain employs TRBV4-1 and TRBJ2-7; 8 bases line up with TRBD1. The CDR3 covers 16 residues. V shed 0 bases, J shed 1 base, and the junction held 5 bases outside the gene matches. Germline CDR1 and CDR2: MGHRA and YSYEKL. CDR3 residues: CASSQDDRGGSYEQYF. CDR3 sequence (DNA): TGCGCCAGCAGCCAAGATGACAGGGGAGGTTCCTACGAGCAGTACTTC.

The chain uses TRBV2 and TRBJ2-7, with 10 bases lining up with TRBD2. J gave up 3 bases and V 7 bases, and 6 bases lay outside the gene matches. This CDR3 is 14 amino acids long. Germline V gene lookup returns CDR1 SNHLY and CDR2 FYNNEI. CDR3 bases: TGTGCCAGCATTCCGGGACTAGCGCGCTACGAGCAGTACTTC. Translating gives CASIPGLARYEQYF.

The sample holds one count of this clone. The rearrangement uses TRBV2 and TRBJ2-1; the match to TRBD1 covers 8 bases. With 3 bases clipped from V and 6 bases from J, the junction kept 7 bases outside the gene matches. This CDR3 region has 15 residues. Germline CDR1 and CDR2: SNHLY and FYNNEI. This CDR3 reads CASSDQGALLNEQFF. CDR3 sequence (DNA): TGTGCCAGCAGTGATCAGGGGGCGCTCCTCAATGAGCAGTTCTTC.

This clone has more than one count but fewer than ten. The chain employs TRBV2 and TRBJ2-3; 8 positions match TRBD2. From germline, CDR1 is SNHLY and CDR2 FYNNEI. This CDR3 comprises 14 residues. The trim removed 4 bases at V and 5 bases at J, leaving 5 bases unmatched. CDR3 protein: CASSGGRKVDTQYF. DNA of the CDR3: TGTGCCAGCAGTGGCGGGAGGAAAGTAGATACGCAGTATTTT.

This clone is a singleton in its sample. The chain links TRBV4-1 to TRBJ1-5; 8 bases map to TRBD1. With V trimmed by 6 bases and J by 0 bases, 7 bases remained unmatched. Germline CDR1 is MGHRA and CDR2 is YSYEKL. The CDR3 loop spans 16 amino acids. The CDR3 loop is CASSRVGQGSNQPQHF. The CDR3 nucleotides are TGCGCCAGCAGTCGAGTCGGACAGGGTAGCAATCAGCCCCAGCATTTT.

The chain links TRBV6-5 to TRBJ2-1, with TRBD2 matching over 9 bases. The CDR3 is 15 residues long. Germline-derived CDR1 and CDR2 are MNHEY and SVGAGI. Trimming removed 4 bases from V and 2 bases from J; junction bases left unmatched: 3. This CDR3 is CASSLGTSPYNEQFF. CDR3 sequence (DNA): TGTGCCAGCAGTTTGGGGACTAGCCCCTACAATGAGCAGTTCTTC.

The V gene is TRBV10-2, the J gene TRBJ2-1; 13 positions match TRBD2. CDR1 is WSHSY and CDR2 is SAAADI in the germline V gene. There are 15 residues in the CDR3. J lost 9 bases, V lost 6 bases, and 8 bases had no gene match. The CDR3 DNA sequence: TGCGCCAGCAGGACACTAGCGGGAGGGCCCGGTGAGCAGTTCTTC. Amino acids: CASRTLAGGPGEQFF.

The V call is TRBV7-2, the J call TRBJ2-7; 11 bases agree with TRBD2. The germline V gene has CDR1 SGHTA and CDR2 FQGNSA. V shed 5 bases, J shed 2 bases, and the junction held 2 bases outside the gene matches. This CDR3 has 14 amino acids. The CDR3 is CASSVTSGAYEQYF. The CDR3 coding sequence is TGTGCCAGCAGCGTGACTAGCGGGGCCTACGAGCAGTACTTC.

This rearrangement joins TRBV4-1 to TRBJ1-2; TRBD1 aligns across 7 bases. The CDR3 has 13 residues. In germline, CDR1 is MGHRA, CDR2 YSYEKL. V dropped 5 bases and J dropped 2; count of bases not matched to a gene: 2. CDR3 residues: CASSSGQNYGYTF. CDR3 bases: TGCGCCAGCAGCTCGGGACAGAACTATGGCTACACCTTC.

The chain is built from TRBV2 and TRBJ2-3, with TRBD2 matching 10 bases. CDR3 length: 15 amino acids. Germline V gives CDR1 SNHLY, CDR2 FYNNEI. J gave up 3 bases and V 6 bases, and 6 bases lay outside the gene matches. CDR3 amino acids: CASSPASGSTDTQYF. The CDR3 DNA follows: TGTGCCAGCAGCCCCGCTAGCGGGAGTACAGATACGCAGTATTTT. Full variable domain (missing parts from reference TRBV2 and TRBJ2-3): EPEVTQTPSHQVTQMGQEVILRCVPISNHLYFYWYRQILGQKVEFLVSFYNNEISEKSEIFDDQFSVERPDGSNFTLKIRSTKLEDSAMYFCASSPASGSTDTQYFGPGTRLTVL.

J is TRBJ1-2 and V is TRBV9, with no clear D. The CDR3 is 15 residues long. The V gene lost 0 bases and the J gene lost 0 bases, with 9 bases spanning the gap. The V gene's germline CDR1 is SGDLS and CDR2 YYNGEE. As DNA, the CDR3 is TGTGCCAGCAGCGTAGCAACTGACACTAACTATGGCTACACCTTC. Its translation: CASSVATDTNYGYTF.

The genes are TRBV23-1 and TRBJ1-5, with TRBD1 matching over 9 bases. TRBV23-1 has ORF status, its function being uncertain. The J segment lost 2 bases and the V segment lost 2 bases, leaving 7 bases of the junction unmatched. CDR3 length equals 17 residues. The CDR3 sequence is CASSQPGQGRGNQPQHF. Here the CDR3 DNA reads TGCGCCAGCAGTCAACCGGGACAGGGCCGTGGCAATCAGCCCCAGCATTTT.

This chain joins TRBV10-2 and TRBJ2-5; the match to TRBD2 covers 10 bases. CDR3 size: 16 residues. Germline V gives CDR1 WSHSY, CDR2 SAAADI. V was pared by 5 bases and J by 6 bases, with 12 bases of the junction left unmatched. The chain's CDR3 is CASSSQAGGLTKTQYF. The DNA of the CDR3 is TGCGCCAGCAGTTCCCAAGCGGGAGGGCTGACAAAGACCCAGTACTTC.

The chain links TRBV9 to TRBJ1-2; perhaps TRBD1 as D (5 bases). The V gene's germline CDR1 is SGDLS and CDR2 YYNGEE. The CDR3 has 16 residues. V gave up 0 bases and J gave up 8 bases, with 20 bases separating them. For the CDR3, the DNA is TGTGCCAGCAGCGTAGGGGGCTCGACTCTCCTGGGGGGCTACACCTTC. This encodes CASSVGGSTLLGGYTF.

This clone was recorded only once. The chain combines TRBV7-9 with TRBJ1-2; 9 bases map to TRBD1. CDR3 length equals 16 residues. V was clipped by 2 bases and J by 4 bases; unmatched bases: 8. Germline-derived CDR1 and CDR2 are SEHNR and FQNEAQ (reference sequence). The DNA of the CDR3 is TGTGCCAGCAGCTTATCATACGCGACAGGGGGCTATGGCTACACCTTC. Encoded protein: CASSLSYATGGYGYTF.

The rearrangement links TRBV5-1 to TRBJ1-1; TRBD1 aligns across 9 bases. V shed 3 bases, J shed 1 base, and the junction held 1 base outside the gene matches. Germline assignment: CDR1 SGHRS and CDR2 YFSETQ. CDR3 length: 14 residues. CDR3 nucleotides: TGCGCCAGCAGCTGGACAGGGGCGAACACTGAAGCTTTCTTT. The encoded protein is CASSWTGANTEAFF.

V is TRBV5-1 and J is TRBJ2-7; D might be TRBD2 (5 bases). Looked up from germline, CDR1 is SGHRS and CDR2 is YFSETQ. The CDR3 has 15 residues. The ends were cut back, 0 bases at V and 3 bases at J, with 13 bases in the middle. The CDR3 nucleotides read TGCGCCAGCAGCTTGGTGACCGGGGTTAACTACGAGCAGTACTTC. Its protein is CASSLVTGVNYEQYF. Together with reference TRBV5-1 and TRBJ2-7, the CDR3 gives the full variable domain: KAGVTQTPRYLIKTRGQQVTLSCSPISGHRSVSWYQQTPGQGLQFLFEYFSETQRNKGNFPGRFSGRQFSNSRSEMNVSTLELGDSALYLCASSLVTGVNYEQYFGPGTRLTVT.

This clone occurred once. This chain uses TRBV6-5 with TRBJ2-1, with TRBD2 identical over 10 bases. Germline V gene data show CDR1 as MNHEY and CDR2 as SVGAGI. V trimming: 4 bases; J trimming: 4 bases; junction bases outside the gene matches: 1. CDR3 length: 14 amino acids. This chain's CDR3 is CASSLAGGYNEQFF. The CDR3 coding sequence is TGTGCCAGCAGTTTAGCGGGGGGATACAATGAGCAGTTCTTC.

V gene TRBV7-2 combines with J gene TRBJ1-1; D is perhaps TRBD1 (5 bases). The CDR3 consists of 12 residues. Trimming took off 7 bases at V and 4 bases at J, with 10 bases between the two ends. Germline CDR1 SGHTA, CDR2 FQGNSA. CDR3 bases: TGTGCCAGCACCCTCGGGGGCACTGAAGCTTTCTTT. Amino acid sequence: CASTLGGTEAFF.

V and J are TRBV2 and TRBJ1-1; 9 bases align to TRBD1. There are 18 residues in the CDR3. CDR1 and CDR2 from the germline V gene are SNHLY and FYNNEI. V dropped 7 bases and J dropped 1; count of bases not matched to a gene: 16. The CDR3 sequence is CASIFSPWTGASNTEAFF. The CDR3 DNA is TGTGCCAGCATCTTCAGCCCATGGACAGGGGCCTCGAACACTGAAGCTTTCTTT.

The V gene is TRBV11-2, the J gene TRBJ2-7; possible D gene TRBD2, 5 bases. V was shortened by 4 bases and J by 7 bases, with 8 bases between the two germline ends. Germline CDR1 SGHAT, CDR2 FQNNGV. CDR3 length: 11 amino acids. CDR3 DNA sequence: TGTGCCAGCAGCTCCCGGAGGGAGCAGTACTTC. It specifies CASSSRREQYF.

This clone was recorded a few times. This same CDR3 is encoded by further DNA sequences in the sample. The rearrangement joins TRBV11-2 to TRBJ1-1; possible D gene TRBD1, 5 bases. The CDR3 is 13 residues long. V gave up 5 bases and J gave up 1 base, with 8 bases separating them. CDR1 SGHAT and CDR2 FQNNGV come from the germline V gene. CDR3 DNA: TGTGCCAGCAGCCCCCAGGGGAACACTGAAGCTTTCTTT. Protein: CASSPQGNTEAFF.

This clone was seen once. Here the CDR3 reads CASSLRGSNTGELFF. As DNA, the CDR3 is TGCGCCAGCAGCTTGCGCGGGAGTAACACCGGGGAGCTGTTTTTT. The rearrangement joins TRBV5-1 to TRBJ2-2, with TRBD2 identical over 7 bases. The V segment lost 1 base and the J segment 2 bases; nucleotides outside the gene matches: 2. CDR3 length: 15 amino acids. Germline V gives CDR1 SGHRS, CDR2 YFSETQ.

This rearrangement joins TRBV28 to TRBJ2-3; 8 bases fit TRBD2. CDR1 MDHEN and CDR2 SYDVKM come from the germline V gene. The V segment lost 7 bases and the J segment 8 bases; nucleotides outside the gene matches: 8. The CDR3 extends over 13 amino acids. The CDR3 sequence is CASTGGRGGTQYF. The CDR3 DNA reads TGTGCCAGCACGGGTGGCCGGGGGGGTACGCAGTATTTT.

V is TRBV19 and J is TRBJ1-1, with 10 bases identical to TRBD1. The germline V gene has CDR1 LNHDA and CDR2 SQIVND (reference sequence). After removal of 3 bases from V and 2 bases from J, the junction contained 9 bases not matched to a gene. The CDR3 length is 17 residues. This chain's CDR3 is CASSIRDRGRSNTEAFF. CDR3 nucleotide sequence: TGTGCCAGTAGTATCCGGGACAGGGGTCGAAGCAACACTGAAGCTTTCTTT. Variable domain in full (rest from reference TRBV19 and TRBJ1-1): DGGITQSPKYLFRKEGQNVTLSCEQNLNHDAMYWYRQDPGQGLRLIYYSQIVNDFQKGDIAEGYSVSREKKESFPLTVTSAQKNPTAFYLCASSIRDRGRSNTEAFFGQGTRLTVV.